The clone carrying this TCR beta chain turned up a few times. This sample stems from a study of blood T cell repertoires in COVID-19. Background on the study: From the United States, Italy and Spain came samples of acute and convalescent COVID-19. PBMCs, B-cell-depleted T cells, or T cells were the source of the cDNA or gDNA that made up the material.

V was clipped by 0 bases and J by 4 bases; unmatched bases: 4. The germline CDR1 and CDR2 sequences are LNHNV and YYDKDF (reference sequence). The CDR3 totals 15 residues. Authors' processing steps: The authors estimated nucleated cell counts from reference gene primer amplification. Some clones are missing from TCRdb's copy, which holds only in-frame ones; the method was immunoSEQ multiplex PCR. The DNA gave D and trimming, while V, J and clone size come from that table. This sample has 240,000 or so clones; about 83% occur once, and the top ten carry more than 1.5%. Sequencing was performed on peripheral blood. The clonotype was recovered from a man in his thirties or forties who had recovered from COVID-19. This chain joins TRBV15 and TRBJ1-1; 8 bases line up with TRBD1. The CDR3 bases are TGTGCCACCAGCAGAGACAGGGGGCGAATCACTGAAGCTTTCTTT. This translates into CATSRDRGRITEAFF.